The rows below give T cell receptor beta chains drawn from one sample of a study of T-cell reconstitution after alpha-beta-depleted transplantation in children. MiXCR, run by TCRdb on the PCR reads, gives a single entry per CDR3 protein. This sample has some 300,000 distinct CDR3 sequences, with around 10% found just once. Sequencing used PBMCs, obtained before TCRalphabeta/CD19-depleted stem cell transplant. The receptors were sampled from a boy in the first two years of life with acute myeloid leukemia, due to receive a stem cell transplant. Each CDR3 is given with its conserved first and last residue. A D gene is named only where the DNA matches it firmly. Expanded clones are given a class, and other clones once, few, many or no size at all.

CDR3aa | len | d_gene | v_gene | abundance | j_gene
CASLPPSPGNTIYF | 14 | NA | TRBV28 | NA | TRBJ1-3
CASSQVATGGYEQYF | 15 | TRBD1 | TRBV4-1 | many | TRBJ2-7
CASSYSWGGPTDTQYF | 16 | NA | TRBV6-5 | NA | TRBJ2-3
CSVARGATTEAFF | 13 | NA | TRBV29-1 | many | TRBJ1-1
CASSLGQPDSPLHF | 14 | NA | TRBV12-3/TRBV12-4 | NA | TRBJ1-6
CAISWTGVEETQYF | 14 | TRBD1 | TRBV10-3 | many | TRBJ2-5
CASSLGVWKQPQHF | 14 | NA | TRBV7-2 | many | TRBJ1-5
CASSPLSHQRSGYTF | 15 | NA | TRBV28 | many | TRBJ1-2
CASSMGGQETQYF | 13 | NA | TRBV12-3/TRBV12-4 | many | TRBJ2-5
CASSLSGQTYEQYF | 14 | NA | TRBV12-3/TRBV12-4 | NA | TRBJ2-7
CASSSHGADYEQYF | 14 | NA | TRBV11-2 | NA | TRBJ2-7
CASSFRGGRAGETHYF | 16 | TRBD2 | TRBV7-2 | NA | TRBJ2-5
CASSLTSGGYTGELFF | 16 | TRBD2 | TRBV7-3 | many | TRBJ2-2
CASSFIRGPYNEQFF | 15 | NA | TRBV28 | many | TRBJ2-1